Listed here is a single TCR beta chain. Its antigen is unidentified. A second PCR of about 6 to 11 cycles used a sample-barcoded 5' primer and a J-beta primer mix. TCRdb recomputed calls from the 5' RACE reads with MiXCR, one row per CDR3 protein. The data show approximately 800,000 distinct CDR3 sequences, approximately 25% seen once. This record belongs to a study of blood T cells in healthy people across ages. CDR1 is DFQATT and CDR2 is SNEGSKA in the germline V gene (reference sequence). This CDR3 is built from 12 residues. The V gene lost 7 bases and the J gene lost 9 bases, with 16 bases spanning the gap. Study outcomes and limitations: A greater number of naive CD4+ cells and higher diversity distinguished long-lived donors from aged donors.

The sample also formed part of further work on T cells of mothers and their children.

Material: blood. This sequence was found in a boy aged 5 to 17 in good health. This rearrangement joins TRBV20-1 to TRBJ2-1; D remains unclear. DNA for the CDR3: TGCAGTGTTAAGGACCCACCGAGTGAGCAGTTCTTC. It encodes CSVKDPPSEQFF.